Listed below are T cell receptor beta chains from one sample, sequenced in a study of blood T cell repertoires in COVID-19. Assay: immunoSEQ multiplex PCR; the TCRdb copy retains only in-frame clones and omits some. Here the sample spans tens of thousands of clones, 86% being singletons. Material: peripheral blood. These receptors came from a man in his fifties or sixties with active COVID-19. CDR3s include the opening cysteine and the closing phenylalanine or tryptophan. A D gene is named only where the DNA matches it firmly. Size values are once, few and many counts, or a class for expanded clones, and some rows have none.

>TRBD1|TRBJ1-4|TRBV25-1|NA
TGTGCCAGCAGTGTGGGACAGGGTTTTGAAAAACTGTTTTTT
CASSVGQGFEKLFF
>TRBD1|TRBJ1-5|TRBV15|NA
TGTGCCACCAGCAGAGGGACAGGGTATAGCAATCAGCCCCAGCATTTT
CATSRGTGYSNQPQHF
>TRBD2|TRBJ2-5|TRBV24-1|NA
TGTGCCACCAGTGAACTAGCGGGGCCTCAAGAGACCCAGTACTTC
CATSELAGPQETQYF
>TRBD1|TRBJ2-2|TRBV10-2|NA
TGCGCCAGCCGGGACAGGGGGAACACCGGGGAGCTGTTTTTT
CASRDRGNTGELFF
>NA|TRBJ1-1|TRBV24-1|NA
TGTGCCAGATATTCGAAACAGAACACTGAAGCTTTCTTT
CARYSKQNTEAFF
>TRBD1|TRBJ2-3|TRBV15|NA
TGTGCCACCAGCAGGGACAGGGCGACAGATACGCAGTATTTT
CATSRDRATDTQYF
>NA|TRBJ2-7|TRBV7-9|NA
TGTGCCAGCAGTGAGGCCTACGAGCAGTACTTC
CASSEAYEQYF
>TRBD1|TRBJ2-3|TRBV7-9|NA
TGTGCCAGCAGCCCGCCAGGGGGCCTCACAGATACGCAGTATTTT
CASSPPGGLTDTQYF
>NA|TRBJ1-1|TRBV12-3/TRBV12-4|few
TGTGCCAGCAGCCTCTCGTCAGGAGCTTTCTTT
CASSLSSGAFF
>NA|TRBJ2-3|TRBV11-3|NA
TGTGCCAGCAGCTGGGGGGACACAGATACGCAGTATTTT
CASSWGDTDTQYF
>NA|TRBJ1-4|TRBV14|once
TGTGCCAGCAGCCAAGATAAAGGGCTCCTCGGGCGGGAAAAGTTGTTTTTT
CASSQDKGLLGREKLFF
>NA|TRBJ2-1|TRBV20-1|NA
TGCAGTGCTAGAATCGTCGGGGAGCAGTTCTTC
CSARIVGEQFF
>TRBD1|TRBJ1-5|TRBV5-5|NA
TGTGCCAGCGGACAGGGGGTCAGCAATCAGCCCCAGCATTTT
CASGQGVSNQPQHF
>NA|TRBJ2-1|TRBV27|once
TGTGCCAGCAGTTTACGCTCCTCCCCCGCGGGTTGGTCCTACAATGAGCAGTTCTTC
CASSLRSSPAGWSYNEQFF
>TRBD1|TRBJ2-5|TRBV11-2|NA
TGTGCCAGCAGCCTCCACGGGACAGGACAAGAGACCCAGTACTTC
CASSLHGTGQETQYF
>TRBD1|TRBJ1-2|TRBV19|NA
TGTGCCAGTAGTACGGGACAGGGGGCCGGCGGCTACACCTTC
CASSTGQGAGGYTF
>TRBD2|TRBJ2-1|TRBV11-2|NA
TGTGCCAGCAGCTTAGTGGGGACTAGCCGCCTGGATGAGCAGTTCTTC
CASSLVGTSRLDEQFF
>NA|TRBJ1-1|TRBV5-1|NA
TGCGCCAGCAGCTCCCGGGAGGAAACTGAAGCTTTCTTT
CASSSREETEAFF
>TRBD1|TRBJ1-4|TRBV5-5|NA
TGTGCCAGCAGTACAGGGGGAACTAATGAAAAACTGTTTTTT
CASSTGGTNEKLFF
>NA|TRBJ1-2|TRBV20-1|once
TGCAGTGCCACAGAAGCTGGAGGCTACACCTTC
CSATEAGGYTF
>NA|TRBJ2-1|TRBV7-8|once
TGTGCCAGCAGCCCCACGAGGAATGAGCAGTTCTTC
CASSPTRNEQFF
>TRBD1|TRBJ2-7|TRBV11-3|NA
TGTGCCAGCAGCTCGGGACAGGGGTCCTACGAGCAGTACTTC
CASSSGQGSYEQYF
>TRBD2|TRBJ2-5|TRBV14|NA
TGTGCCAGCAGCCAAGGATGGAGGGAAACTAGCGCCCCTCAAGAGACCCAGTACTTC
CASSQGWRETSAPQETQYF
>TRBD1|TRBJ2-6|TRBV15|NA
TGTGCCACCAGTCAGGACAGGGGTTTCGGGGCCAACGTCCTGACTTTC
CATSQDRGFGANVLTF
>NA|TRBJ2-5|TRBV5-4|NA
TGTGCCAGCAGCTTGCCCGGGTGGCGGGAGACCCAGTACTTC
CASSLPGWRETQYF
>NA|TRBJ1-3|TRBV7-2|NA
TGTGCCAGCAGCTTATTAATCTCTGGAAACACCATATATTTT
CASSLLISGNTIYF
>TRBD2|TRBJ2-2|TRBV5-4|NA
TGTGCCAGCAGCTTGTCACAAGCGGGAGAGTACACCGGGGAGCTGTTTTTT
CASSLSQAGEYTGELFF
>TRBD1|TRBJ1-2|TRBV3-1/TRBV3-2|NA
TGTGCCAGCAGCCACCCGGGACAGTACTATGGCTACACCTTC
CASSHPGQYYGYTF
>NA|TRBJ1-2|TRBV6-5|once
TGTGCCAGCAGGAAGGGGACATCCCTTAACTATGGCTACACCTTC
CASRKGTSLNYGYTF
>NA|TRBJ2-2|TRBV11-2|NA
TGTGCCAGCAGTCCAGCTCCAGGGGCCACCGGGGAGCTGTTTTTT
CASSPAPGATGELFF
>NA|TRBJ1-1|TRBV5-1|NA
TGCGCCAGCAGCGTGGACAATTCGAACACTGAAGCTTTCTTT
CASSVDNSNTEAFF
>NA|TRBJ1-2|TRBV3-1/TRBV3-2|once
TGTGCCAGCAGCCAAGGTGCAGGGGCACAGGGCTACACCTTC
CASSQGAGAQGYTF
>NA|TRBJ1-1|TRBV5-6|NA
TGTGCCAGCAGCTTGACAGGTCGTCGGACTGAAGCTTTCTTT
CASSLTGRRTEAFF
>TRBD2|TRBJ2-2|TRBV24-1|NA
TGTGCCACCAGTGACTACGGTAGCGGGCGGGAGAACACCGGGGAGCTGTTTTTT
CATSDYGSGRENTGELFF
>NA|TRBJ2-7|TRBV7-2|NA
TGTGCCAGCAGCTTACAGGGAGGAGAATCCTACGAGCAGTACTTC
CASSLQGGESYEQYF
>NA|TRBJ2-3|TRBV13|NA
TGTGCCAGCAGCTTAGGCCGGCGGCTTATAGTGGATACGCAGTATTTT
CASSLGRRLIVDTQYF